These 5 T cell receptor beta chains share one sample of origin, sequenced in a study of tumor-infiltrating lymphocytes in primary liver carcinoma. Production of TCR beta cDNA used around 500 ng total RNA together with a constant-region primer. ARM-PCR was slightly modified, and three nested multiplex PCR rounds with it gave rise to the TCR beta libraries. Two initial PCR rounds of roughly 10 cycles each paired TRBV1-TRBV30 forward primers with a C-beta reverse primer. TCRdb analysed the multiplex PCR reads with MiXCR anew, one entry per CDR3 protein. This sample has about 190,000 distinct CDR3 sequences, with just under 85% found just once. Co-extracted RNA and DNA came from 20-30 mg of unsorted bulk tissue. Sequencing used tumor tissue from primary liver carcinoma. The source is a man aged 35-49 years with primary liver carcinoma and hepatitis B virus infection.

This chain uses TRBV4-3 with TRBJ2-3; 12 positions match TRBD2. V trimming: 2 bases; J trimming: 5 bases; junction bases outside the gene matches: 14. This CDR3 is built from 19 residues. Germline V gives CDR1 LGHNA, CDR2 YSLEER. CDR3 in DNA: TGCGCCAGCAGCCAAAATCGTGCTAGCGGGAGGGCCCTCGTAGATACGCAGTATTTT. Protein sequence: CASSQNRASGRALVDTQYF.

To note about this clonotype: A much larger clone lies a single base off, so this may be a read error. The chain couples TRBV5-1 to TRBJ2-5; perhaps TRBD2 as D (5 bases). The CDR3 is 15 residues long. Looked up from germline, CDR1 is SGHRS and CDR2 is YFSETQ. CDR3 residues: CASSLAASSEETRYF. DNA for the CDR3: TGCGCCAGCAGCTTGGCGGCTAGCTCGGAAGAGACCCGGTACTTC.

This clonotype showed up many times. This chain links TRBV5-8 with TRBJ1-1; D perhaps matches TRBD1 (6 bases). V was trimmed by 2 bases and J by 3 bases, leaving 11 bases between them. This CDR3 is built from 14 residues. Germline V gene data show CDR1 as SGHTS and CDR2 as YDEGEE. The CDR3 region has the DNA TGTGCCAGCAGCTTTGGGAGGGGGGACACTGAAGCTTTCTTT. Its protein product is CASSFGRGDTEAFF.

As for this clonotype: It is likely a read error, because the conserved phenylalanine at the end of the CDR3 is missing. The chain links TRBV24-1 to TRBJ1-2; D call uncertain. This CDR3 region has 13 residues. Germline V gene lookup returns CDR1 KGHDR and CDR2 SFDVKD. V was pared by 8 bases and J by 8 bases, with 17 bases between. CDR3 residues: CATNPLEQNGYTV. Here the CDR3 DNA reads TGTGCCACCAATCCCTTGGAACAGAACGGCTACACCGTC.

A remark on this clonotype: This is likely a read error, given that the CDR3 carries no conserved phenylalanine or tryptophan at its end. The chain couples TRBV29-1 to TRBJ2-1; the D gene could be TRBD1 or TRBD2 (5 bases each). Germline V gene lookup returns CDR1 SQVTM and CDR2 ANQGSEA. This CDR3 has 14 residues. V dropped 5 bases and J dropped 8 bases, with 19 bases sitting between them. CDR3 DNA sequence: TGCAGCGTTCGAGGCAGGGATGGAGGCGATGAGCAGTTCATC. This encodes CSVRGRDGGDEQFI.